The 25 T cell receptor beta chains presented below share a single source sample, sequenced in a study of blood T cell repertoires in COVID-19. The data were produced by immunoSEQ multiplex PCR, yet TCRdb's version contains in-frame clones alone and is incomplete. The sample consists of 150,000 to 200,000 clones, roughly 80% of them appearing once. Sequenced material: peripheral blood. The source of these receptors is a man between 60 and 70 years old with active or convalescent COVID-19.

J is TRBJ2-7 and V is TRBV6-5; 9 bases line up with TRBD2. Germline CDR1 MNHEY, CDR2 SVGAGI. J gave up 7 bases and V 6 bases, and 10 bases lay outside the gene matches. The CDR3 is 14 residues long. This CDR3 is CASRVAGGPLEQYF. CDR3 DNA: TGTGCCAGCAGGGTCGCGGGAGGGCCCTTGGAGCAGTACTTC.

This chain uses TRBV5-4 with TRBJ2-6; TRBD1 agrees at 7 bases. The CDR3 is 17 residues long. From germline, CDR1 is SGHNT and CDR2 YYREEE (reference sequence). V lost 4 bases and J lost 0; bases outside the gene matches: 7. The CDR3 here is CASSPRDSRSGANVLTF. CDR3 bases: TGTGCCAGCAGCCCCCGGGACAGCCGCTCTGGGGCCAACGTCCTGACTTTC. Looking up the rest from reference TRBV5-4 and TRBJ2-6 gives the full variable domain: ETGVTQSPTHLIKTRGQQVTLRCSSQSGHNTVSWYQQALGQGPQFIFQYYREEENGRGNFPPRFSGLQFPNYSSELNVNALELDDSALYLCASSPRDSRSGANVLTFGAGSRLTVL.

The V and J genes are TRBV18 and TRBJ2-7; 8 bases map to TRBD1. J gave up 3 bases and V 2 bases, and 6 bases lay outside the gene matches. This CDR3 has 15 residues. Germline V gives CDR1 KGHSH, CDR2 LQKENI. This chain's CDR3 is CASSPGIDRGYEQYF. The CDR3 region has the DNA TGTGCCAGCTCACCAGGTATTGACAGGGGCTACGAGCAGTACTTC. The variable domain in full, with the rest retrieved from reference TRBV18 and TRBJ2-7, is NAGVMQNPRHLVRRRGQEARLRCSPMKGHSHVYWYRQLPEEGLKFMVYLQKENIIDESGMPKERFSAEFPKEGPSILRIQQVVRGDSAAYFCASSPGIDRGYEQYFGPGTRLTVT.

This clone was found once. The same CDR3 also results from other DNA sequences found in this sample. V is TRBV6-6 and J is TRBJ2-7; TRBD2 aligns across 15 bases. CDR1 is MNHNY, CDR2 SVGAGI, per germline (reference sequence). This CDR3 spans 16 amino acids. After removal of 6 bases from V and 0 bases from J, the junction contained 3 bases not matched to a gene. CDR3: CASRGLAGGSSYEQYF. As DNA, the CDR3 is TGTGCCAGCAGGGGACTAGCGGGAGGTAGCTCCTACGAGCAGTACTTC.

The rearrangement uses TRBV6-2 or TRBV6-3 and TRBJ2-5; tentative D call: TRBD2 (5 bases). The V end was cut by 2 bases, the J end by 3 bases, with 7 bases between. Per the germline V gene, CDR1 is MNHEY and CDR2 is SVGEGT. The CDR3 is 13 residues long. CDR3 region: CASSYGAEETQYF. Written as DNA, the CDR3 is TGTGCCAGCAGTTACGGAGCGGAAGAGACCCAGTACTTC.

The chain links TRBV2 to TRBJ2-3; 7 bases align to TRBD2. The J segment lost 1 base and the V segment lost 6 bases, leaving 7 bases of the junction unmatched. This CDR3 region has 15 residues. Germline V lookup: CDR1 SNHLY, CDR2 FYNNEI. The DNA of the CDR3 is TGTGCCAGCAGGAGGGGAACTAGCGGCACAGATACGCAGTATTTT. This encodes CASRRGTSGTDTQYF.

The chain carries TRBV14 and TRBJ2-1, with D possibly matching TRBD2 (6 bases). Germline CDR1 is SGHDN and CDR2 is FVKESK. The ends were cut back, 1 base at V and 10 bases at J, with 11 bases in the middle. There are 13 residues in the CDR3. CDR3 residues: CASSQVLSGEQFF. CDR3 coding DNA: TGTGCCAGCAGCCAAGTTTTAAGCGGGGAGCAGTTCTTC.

The rearrangement links TRBV5-4 to TRBJ1-1; D might be TRBD1 (5 bases). Germline assignment: CDR1 SGHNT and CDR2 YYREEE (reference sequence). Trimming shortened V by 4 bases and J by 2 bases, and 9 bases separated the two germline ends. The CDR3 is 13 amino acids. The CDR3 loop is CASSIDRNTEAFF. The CDR3, as DNA: TGTGCCAGCAGCATAGACAGAAACACTGAAGCTTTCTTT.

J is TRBJ2-1 and V is TRBV6-5, with D hard to call. Trimming stripped 2 bases from V and 6 bases from J, with 11 bases between. CDR1 and CDR2 from the germline V gene are MNHEY and SVGAGI. The length of the CDR3 is 14 residues. In DNA form, the CDR3 reads TGTGCCAGCAGTTACGAGAGGCCCTCCAATGAGCAGTTCTTC. It specifies CASSYERPSNEQFF.

This clone was recorded many times. V usage is TRBV19 and J usage is TRBJ1-1, with D perhaps matching TRBD1 (5 bases). Germline loops: CDR1 LNHDA, CDR2 SQIVND (reference sequence). The ends were cut back, 2 bases at V and 4 bases at J, with 11 bases in the middle. This CDR3 has 14 residues. CDR3 nucleotides: TGTGCCAGTAGTATAACCCGGCAGGGCACTGAAGCTTTCTTT. Translated, it gives CASSITRQGTEAFF. The full variable domain, with the rest looked up from reference TRBV19 and TRBJ1-1, is DGGITQSPKYLFRKEGQNVTLSCEQNLNHDAMYWYRQDPGQGLRLIYYSQIVNDFQKGDIAEGYSVSREKKESFPLTVTSAQKNPTAFYLCASSITRQGTEAFFGQGTRLTVV.

The chain carries TRBV27 and TRBJ2-6; 10 bases map to TRBD1. After removal of 6 bases from V and 0 bases from J, the junction contained 5 bases not matched to a gene. CDR1 is MNHEY, CDR2 SMNVEV, per germline (reference sequence). The CDR3 totals 17 residues. In DNA form, the CDR3 reads TGTGCCAGCAGGATTGGGACAGGGGTCTCTGGGGCCAACGTCCTGACTTTC. Protein sequence: CASRIGTGVSGANVLTF. The full variable domain, in which reference TRBV27 and TRBJ2-6 provide the parts outside the CDR3, is EAQVTQNPRYLITVTGKKLTVTCSQNMNHEYMSWYRQDPGLGLRQIYYSMNVEVTDKGDVPEGYKVSRKEKRNFPLILESPSPNQTSLYFCASRIGTGVSGANVLTFGAGSRLTVL.

The chain uses TRBV4-2 and TRBJ2-1, with 9 bases that match TRBD1. Germline V gene data show CDR1 as LGHNA and CDR2 as YNFKEQ. The CDR3 consists of 14 residues. After removal of 3 bases from V and 8 bases from J, the junction contained 5 bases not matched to a gene. CDR3 coding DNA: TGTGCCAGCAGCCATCGAACAGGGGGCGATGAGCAGTTCTTC. This translates into CASSHRTGGDEQFF.

The CDR3 DNA follows: TGTGCCAGCAGTGAATCTAGCGGGAGTAGGAATGAGCAGTTCTTC. It yields the protein CASSESSGSRNEQFF. This rearrangement joins TRBV28 to TRBJ2-1; 10 positions match TRBD2. Germline CDR1 is MDHEN and CDR2 is SYDVKM. The V gene end was trimmed by 5 bases and the J gene end by 7 bases; junction bases not matched to a gene: 8. There are 15 residues in the CDR3.

This chain connects TRBV4-3 to TRBJ2-4; D may be TRBD1 (5 bases). Trimming took 0 bases from V and 3 from J, leaving 9 bases between them. The CDR3 consists of 15 residues. Germline assignment: CDR1 LGHNA and CDR2 YSLEER. The CDR3 is CASSQDRVLKNIQYF. CDR3 coding DNA: TGCGCCAGCAGCCAAGACAGGGTCCTCAAAAACATTCAGTACTTC.

To note about this clone: An end of the junction does not agree with germline; a read error may underlie this. This rearrangement joins TRBV10-2 to TRBJ2-1; 14 nucleotides align to TRBD2. Germline V gene lookup returns CDR1 WSHSY and CDR2 SAAADI. The CDR3 covers 14 residues. The DNA for the CDR3 is TGCGCCAGCAGTGATTTGACTAGCGGGAGGGCGTGGATCTTC. It yields the protein CASSDLTSGRAWIF.

V and J are TRBV18 and TRBJ1-5, with 7 bases that match TRBD1. Trimming removed 3 bases from V and 6 bases from J; junction bases left unmatched: 8. Germline CDR1 and CDR2: KGHSH and LQKENI. The CDR3 has 15 amino acids. CDR3 amino acids: CASSPTGVVSQPQHF. For the CDR3, the DNA is TGTGCCAGCTCACCTACAGGGGTGGTGAGTCAGCCCCAGCATTTT.

The rearrangement links TRBV18 to TRBJ1-5, with D maybe TRBD1 (6 bases). Germline V gene data show CDR1 as KGHSH and CDR2 as LQKENI. Between the trimmed V and J ends, which lost 3 bases and 4 bases, there was a span of 16 bases. The CDR3 covers 16 residues. The CDR3 reads CASSPTLGASNQPQHF. In DNA, the CDR3 is TGTGCCAGCTCACCGACCTTGGGGGCCTCAAATCAGCCCCAGCATTTT.

Comment on this clone: At one end the junction does not follow the germline gene, possibly because of a read error. This chain joins TRBV9 and TRBJ2-7; possibly TRBD2 for D (5 bases). This CDR3 is built from 14 residues. Looked up from germline, CDR1 is SGDLS and CDR2 is YYNGEE. In nucleotides, the CDR3 is TGTGCCAGCACCGTAGAGGCGATTTGGAGGTCCTCTCACTTC. This codes for CASTVEAIWRSSHF.

The J gene is TRBJ2-7, the V gene TRBV4-3, with TRBD1 as a possible D gene (7 bases). V was cut by 3 bases and J by 5 bases, with 20 bases left in between. Germline-derived CDR1 and CDR2 are LGHNA and YSLEER. There are 16 residues in the CDR3. Written as DNA, the CDR3 is TGCGCCAGCAGCCACGAAAAGGAGGGGGCGCGGGACGAGCAGTACTTC. Residues: CASSHEKEGARDEQYF.

This chain joins TRBV7-3 and TRBJ1-1; TRBD1 might be the D (6 bases). Germline values: CDR1 SGHTA, CDR2 FQGTGA. CDR3 size: 16 residues. V lost 5 bases to trimming and J lost 2 bases, with 18 bases between them. CDR3 loop: CASSLMGASVNTEAFF. The CDR3 DNA sequence: TGTGCCAGCAGCCTAATGGGGGCTTCTGTCAACACTGAAGCTTTCTTT.

The gene calls are TRBV18 and TRBJ1-4; D is possibly TRBD1 (5 bases). The germline V and J ends were trimmed by 2 bases and 7 bases, with 17 bases remaining between them. This CDR3 has 16 amino acids. Germline lookup yields CDR1 KGHSH and CDR2 LQKENI. CDR3 region: CASSPNAAGTGEKLFF. CDR3 DNA: TGTGCCAGCTCACCAAATGCTGCAGGGACTGGTGAAAAACTGTTTTTT.

This CDR3 reads CASSLVPRDFQETQYF. The CDR3 region has the DNA TGTGCCAGCAGCTTAGTGCCCCGGGACTTTCAAGAGACCCAGTACTTC. This chain joins TRBV7-2 and TRBJ2-5; TRBD2 might be the D (6 bases). The V gene lost 1 base and the J gene lost 2 bases, with 14 bases spanning the gap. Germline loops: CDR1 SGHTA, CDR2 FQGNSA. The CDR3 sequence is 16 residues long.

V usage is TRBV21-1 and J usage is TRBJ1-1; no check of the table's D call, TRBD1, against the DNA was made. TRBV21-1 is a pseudogene segment. This CDR3 is 13 amino acids long. The CDR3 DNA reads TGTGCCAGGGTTACAGGTATGAACACTGAAGCTTTCTTT. As protein: CARVTGMNTEAFF.

The J gene is TRBJ2-3, the V gene TRBV7-2, with no clear D. The V end was cut by 5 bases, the J end by 6 bases, with 9 bases between. The V gene's germline CDR1 is SGHTA and CDR2 FQGNSA. The CDR3 has 12 amino acids. Here the CDR3 reads CASSPSGDTQYF. CDR3 nucleotides: TGTGCCAGCAGCCCCTCGGGTGATACGCAGTATTTT.

The genes are TRBV19 and TRBJ2-1, with TRBD1 identical over 9 bases. The germline V gene encodes CDR1 LNHDA and CDR2 SQIVND (reference sequence). V lost 4 bases and J lost 7; bases outside the gene matches: 14. The length of the CDR3 is 17 residues. The CDR3 DNA reads TGTGCCAGTAGTAGATTTTTACCGGGACAGGGTGATAATGAGCAGTTCTTC. It is translated as CASSRFLPGQGDNEQFF. Together with reference TRBV19 and TRBJ2-1, the CDR3 gives the full variable domain: DGGITQSPKYLFRKEGQNVTLSCEQNLNHDAMYWYRQDPGQGLRLIYYSQIVNDFQKGDIAEGYSVSREKKESFPLTVTSAQKNPTAFYLCASSRFLPGQGDNEQFFGPGTRLTVL.